The 7 T cell receptor beta chains below come from one sample, sequenced in a study of blood T cell repertoires in COVID-19. Sequenced by immunoSEQ multiplex PCR; TCRdb stores in-frame clones only, minus some. The sample records about 140,000 clones, approximately 78% being singletons. The sample comprised PBMCs or T cells enriched from blood (not recorded which). Receptors originate from a woman between 50 and 59 years old who had recovered from COVID-19.

V is TRBV4-1 and J is TRBJ2-3; 7 bases align to TRBD2. This CDR3 comprises 16 residues. The trim removed 3 bases at V and 1 base at J, leaving 7 bases unmatched. The germline CDR1 and CDR2 sequences are MGHRA and YSYEKL. The CDR3 spells CASSQSNLAGTDTQYF. The CDR3 DNA reads TGCGCCAGCAGCCAGAGTAATCTAGCGGGCACAGATACGCAGTATTTT.

The V call is TRBV7-9, the J call TRBJ2-1, with 8 bases matching TRBD2. The CDR3 is 15 residues long. In germline, CDR1 is SEHNR, CDR2 FQNEAQ (reference sequence). After removal of 5 bases from V and 4 bases from J, the junction contained 7 bases not matched to a gene. This chain's CDR3 is CASSPPGGQYNEQFF. The CDR3 DNA is TGTGCCAGCAGCCCCCCGGGGGGGCAGTACAATGAGCAGTTCTTC.

The sample holds a few counts of this clone. The rearrangement uses TRBV5-1 and TRBJ1-4, with 8 bases fitting TRBD1. From germline, CDR1 is SGHRS and CDR2 YFSETQ. The CDR3 runs 16 residues. With V trimmed by 3 bases and J by 7 bases, 11 bases remained unmatched. CDR3 DNA sequence: TGCGCCAGCAGCTCCACCGGACAGGGACGGGGTGAAAAACTGTTTTTT. Its translation is CASSSTGQGRGEKLFF.

V usage is TRBV5-1 and J usage is TRBJ2-1; 15 bases agree with TRBD2. CDR3 length equals 19 residues. Germline V gene lookup returns CDR1 SGHRS and CDR2 YFSETQ. V shed 3 bases and J 4 bases; nucleotides not matched to a gene: 11. As DNA, the CDR3 is TGCGCCAGCAGCTCGGGACTAGCGGGGGGACTGATATCGTACAATGAGCAGTTCTTC. It encodes CASSSGLAGGLISYNEQFF.

Only a few counts were recorded for this clone. The V call is TRBV5-1, the J call TRBJ1-1, with TRBD1 matching 8 bases. Germline values: CDR1 SGHRS, CDR2 YFSETQ. This CDR3 has 17 amino acids. V trimming: 4 bases; J trimming: 0 bases; junction bases outside the gene matches: 11. The CDR3 region is CASSPGQAAWVNTEAFF. The CDR3 DNA is TGCGCCAGCAGCCCGGGACAGGCCGCCTGGGTGAACACTGAAGCTTTCTTT. Looking up the rest from reference TRBV5-1 and TRBJ1-1 gives the full variable domain: KAGVTQTPRYLIKTRGQQVTLSCSPISGHRSVSWYQQTPGQGLQFLFEYFSETQRNKGNFPGRFSGRQFSNSRSEMNVSTLELGDSALYLCASSPGQAAWVNTEAFFGQGTRLTVV.

The V and J genes are TRBV21-1 and TRBJ1-4; no DNA check was done on the table's D call, TRBD1. TRBV21-1 is tagged as a pseudogene. The CDR3 extends over 15 amino acids. The CDR3: CASSTYRAGEEKLFF. The CDR3 nucleotides are TGTGCCAGCAGCACGTACAGGGCCGGGGAAGAAAAACTGTTTTTT.

This rearrangement joins TRBV4-1 to TRBJ1-2; no definite D call. V was clipped by 4 bases and J by 8 bases, with 17 bases between them. The germline CDR1 and CDR2 sequences are MGHRA and YSYEKL. CDR3 size: 14 residues. CDR3 loop: CASSPRGRREGYTF. The CDR3 nucleotides are TGCGCCAGCAGCCCGCGGGGAAGGCGTGAGGGCTACACCTTC.